This T cell receptor beta chain was obtained from a study of cytomegalovirus exposure and HLA in healthy donors. Notes on the study in general: Altogether, 164 TCR beta chains were recorded as cytomegalovirus-associated.

This clone showed up just once. The antigen remains undetermined. Primers included in the PCR were 60 Vbeta and 13 Jbeta primers. Generated by immunoSEQ multiplex PCR, the TCRdb table keeps only in-frame clones and is missing some. The profile shows around 210,000 clones, 65% to 85% of them singletons. CDR1 and CDR2 (germline): MNHNS, SASEGT. CDR3 length: 14 amino acids. The V segment lost 7 bases and the J segment 12 bases; nucleotides outside the gene matches: 9. The clonotype comes from a woman younger than 45 in good health and CMV-seronegative. The sequenced material came from PBMCs. The V and J genes are TRBV6-1 and TRBJ2-7; TRBD2 matches 16 bases. The CDR3 bases are TGTGCCAGCACTGTGGGACTAGCGGGGGGGGTCTGGTACTTC. Translation gives CASTVGLAGGVWYF.